This T cell receptor (beta chain) was retrieved from a study of T cells in Graves' hyperthyroidism and ophthalmopathy. On this clonotype: The antigen remains unidentified.

The CDR3 runs 13 residues. CDR1 is SQVTM and CDR2 is ANQGSEA in the germline V gene. V lost 3 bases to trimming and J lost 1 base, with 9 bases between them. Template material for amplifying TCR beta CDR3 regions consisted of RNA transcripts. Initially, a first-round RT-PCR of the TCR CDR3 employed the HTBI primer set. TCRdb re-analysed the multiplex PCR reads in MiXCR, keeping a single row per CDR3 protein. The repertoire holds roughly 500,000 distinct CDR3 sequences, with under 60% as singletons. The study left out patients who had uncontrolled infection, other autoimmune disease, pregnancy or lactation. Study-wide results and limits: Ophthalmopathy was told apart from stable hyperthyroidism by a 13 V-J model. Ophthalmopathy, as predicted by the model, came a median roughly 6.5 months after the prediction. Blood held most thyroid clonotypes expanded above 0.001 frequency.

Sequenced: peripheral blood or thyroid tissue (not recorded which). This clonotype was sampled from an adult woman with Graves' disease, either hyperthyroidism or ophthalmopathy (not recorded which). The chain couples TRBV29-1 to TRBJ1-1, with D unresolved. CDR3 DNA sequence: TGCAGCGTTGATACCGGGCCGAACACTGAAGCTTTCTTT. Encoded protein: CSVDTGPNTEAFF.